The entry that follows covers one TCR beta chain sequence. Antigen unknown. The PCR used 60 Vbeta and 13 Jbeta primers. Only in-frame clones appear in the TCRdb table, and some are missing; sequencing was by immunoSEQ multiplex PCR. Of 90,000 to 110,000 clones listed, under 85% were seen once; the top ten hold around 1.2%. Looked up from germline, CDR1 is SGHRS and CDR2 is YFSETQ. There are 16 residues in the CDR3. V lost 0 bases to trimming and J lost 2 bases; unmatched junction nucleotides: 3. The data originate from a study of cytomegalovirus exposure and HLA in healthy donors. Background on the study: Earlier, approximately 180 million T cells were analyzed, and fewer than 120 million unique TCR beta sequences were found among them. Overall study results and limits: For presence/absence analyses, sequencing depth was assumed to be roughly uniform across donors. A missense variant in DCLRE1C was later tied to TCR beta V- and J-gene trimming.

The TCR originated in a man aged 35-49 years in good health and CMV-seronegative. Sequenced sample: PBMCs. The genes are TRBV5-1 and TRBJ2-5; 11 bases align to TRBD1. CDR3 region: CASSLGDRGWQETQYF. DNA for the CDR3: TGCGCCAGCAGCTTGGGGGACAGGGGGTGGCAAGAGACCCAGTACTTC. The full variable domain, with the rest looked up from reference TRBV5-1 and TRBJ2-5, is KAGVTQTPRYLIKTRGQQVTLSCSPISGHRSVSWYQQTPGQGLQFLFEYFSETQRNKGNFPGRFSGRQFSNSRSEMNVSTLELGDSALYLCASSLGDRGWQETQYFGPGTRLLVL.